These 12 T cell receptor beta chains were all obtained from the same sample, sequenced in a study of OX40 agonist ivuxolimab in advanced cancers. TCRdb's table, derived via immunoSEQ multiplex PCR, lists solely in-frame clones and lacks some. The table records about 36,000 clones, about four fifths of them present only once. The material was CD4+ or CD8+ T cells sorted from blood, obtained in a trial of the OX40 agonist ivuxolimab. The receptors were gathered from an adult with an advanced solid tumor such as melanoma, head and neck, liver or kidney cancer.

The table lists this clone with a few counts. The V gene is TRBV28, the J gene TRBJ2-1, with D possibly TRBD2 on 6 matching bases. V dropped 5 bases and J dropped 5 bases, with 16 bases sitting between them. The germline CDR1 and CDR2 sequences are MDHEN and SYDVKM. The CDR3 spans 15 residues. The CDR3 loop is CASSPPAAGNNEQFF. CDR3 nucleotide sequence: TGTGCCAGCAGTCCCCCGGCTGCGGGGAACAATGAGCAGTTCTTC.

The rearrangement links TRBV5-6 to TRBJ2-5, with a tentative D call TRBD2 (5 bases). Deletions cut 2 bases from V and 3 bases from J, with 11 bases between. The CDR3 totals 14 residues. Germline V CDR1 and CDR2: SGHDT, YYEEEE. The CDR3 sequence is CASSFLDSEETQYF. DNA of the CDR3: TGTGCCAGCAGCTTCCTGGACTCGGAAGAGACCCAGTACTTC.

This clone was picked up a small number of times. The chain has TRBV27 and TRBJ2-5, with D maybe TRBD2 (6 bases). The V gene's germline CDR1 is MNHEY and CDR2 SMNVEV (reference sequence). Trimming pared 5 bases from V and 4 bases from J, leaving 26 bases between. CDR3 length equals 18 residues. CDR3 nucleotide sequence: TGTGCCAGCAGTGACACTGCTCCGGGACTCGCTTTGGCAGAGACCCAGTACTTC. Translating it yields CASSDTAPGLALAETQYF.

The rearrangement joins TRBV4-1 to TRBJ2-6; no firm D call. V gave up 3 bases and J gave up 0 bases, with 21 bases separating them. This CDR3 contains 20 residues. CDR1 and CDR2 (germline): MGHRA, YSYEKL. CDR3: CASSHSLSHFLGSGANVLTF. In DNA, the CDR3 is TGCGCCAGCAGCCACAGCCTATCTCACTTTCTGGGCTCTGGGGCCAACGTCCTGACTTTC.

V is TRBV4-1 and J is TRBJ2-3; 12 nucleotides match TRBD2. V lost 3 bases and J lost 4; bases outside the gene matches: 5. The germline V gene has CDR1 MGHRA and CDR2 YSYEKL. The CDR3 consists of 16 residues. The CDR3 protein is CASSHLTSGGADTQYF. Here the CDR3 DNA reads TGCGCCAGCAGCCATTTGACTAGCGGGGGTGCAGATACGCAGTATTTT.

The chain carries TRBV19 and TRBJ2-1; 8 nucleotides agree with TRBD1. Germline V gene lookup returns CDR1 LNHDA and CDR2 SQIVND (reference sequence). V shed 4 bases, J shed 0 bases, and the junction held 8 bases outside the gene matches. The CDR3 length is 17 residues. Here the CDR3 DNA reads TGTGCCAGTAGTACCCGACAGGGGCTGAGCTCCTACAATGAGCAGTTCTTC. Its protein is CASSTRQGLSSYNEQFF.

V gene TRBV28 combines with J gene TRBJ2-5; 9 nucleotides align to TRBD2. Germline values: CDR1 MDHEN, CDR2 SYDVKM. The CDR3 sequence is 16 residues long. Trimming at V came to 3 bases and at J to 5 bases, leaving 10 bases not matched to a gene. The CDR3 loop reads CASSFSQRGAGETQYF. DNA of the CDR3: TGTGCCAGCAGTTTTTCCCAGCGGGGGGCCGGGGAGACCCAGTACTTC.

The chain combines TRBV28 with TRBJ2-3, with 8 bases that match TRBD2. This CDR3 has 15 residues. V lost 6 bases to trimming and J lost 1 base; unmatched junction nucleotides: 6. Germline V CDR1 and CDR2: MDHEN, SYDVKM. CDR3 residues: CASRQSGSGTDTQYF. For the CDR3, the DNA is TGTGCCAGCAGACAAAGCGGGAGCGGCACAGATACGCAGTATTTT.

V usage is TRBV7-2 and J usage is TRBJ1-4; no firm D call. V was shortened by 6 bases and J by 5 bases, with 10 bases between the two germline ends. CDR3 length equals 13 residues. Germline values: CDR1 SGHTA, CDR2 FQGNSA. The CDR3 region has the DNA TGTGCCAGCAGTATACCTCACAATGAAAAACTGTTTTTT. The encoded protein is CASSIPHNEKLFF.

The V gene is TRBV28, the J gene TRBJ1-1; maybe TRBD1 (6 bases). Germline values: CDR1 MDHEN, CDR2 SYDVKM. Trimming left V 4 bases short and J 1 base short, with 13 bases between. This CDR3 has 15 residues. The CDR3 sequence is CASSSGDTRNTEAFF. CDR3 coding DNA: TGTGCCAGCAGTTCGGGGGACACGAGGAACACTGAAGCTTTCTTT.

This clone was found a few times. The rearrangement links TRBV5-1 to TRBJ2-3; D perhaps matches TRBD2 (6 bases). V was pared by 3 bases and J by 4 bases, with 12 bases between. This CDR3 has 14 residues. CDR1 and CDR2 (germline): SGHRS, YFSETQ. The CDR3 is CASSSGVKADTQYF. CDR3 coding DNA: TGCGCCAGCAGCTCGGGAGTAAAGGCAGATACGCAGTATTTT.

The genes are TRBV29-1 and TRBJ2-7; possible D gene TRBD1, 6 bases. The CDR3 has 10 residues. V was pared by 6 bases and J by 7 bases, with 10 bases between. From germline, CDR1 is SQVTM and CDR2 ANQGSEA. For the CDR3, the DNA is TGCAGCGTCCGACAGGCGGAGCAGTACTTC. It translates to CSVRQAEQYF.